The 19 T cell receptor beta chains below come from one sample, sequenced in a study of beta chain features in type 1 diabetes. Every isolated RNA sample was fully reverse transcribed, so sequencing captured expressed TCRB transcripts. The method was immunoSEQ multiplex PCR; TCRdb's version includes in-frame clones alone and lacks a portion of them. The sample comprises 900,000 or so clones, roughly a sixth of which are singletons, and around 0.02% rests with the top ten. The sequenced sample was naive CD4+ T cells from blood. All receptors come from a woman between 18 and 29 years old in good health.

The CDR3 DNA is TGTGCCAGCAACCGGAGGAACGAGCAGTACTTC. Translating gives CASNRRNEQYF. The chain employs TRBV2 and TRBJ2-7, with D possibly being TRBD2 (5 bases). Per germline, CDR1 SNHLY and CDR2 FYNNEI. V was cut by 7 bases and J by 5 bases, with 9 bases left in between. The CDR3 extends over 11 amino acids. Full variable domain (missing parts from reference TRBV2 and TRBJ2-7): EPEVTQTPSHQVTQMGQEVILRCVPISNHLYFYWYRQILGQKVEFLVSFYNNEISEKSEIFDDQFSVERPDGSNFTLKIRSTKLEDSAMYFCASNRRNEQYFGPGTRLTVT.

This clone was seen a few times. The chain links TRBV5-6 to TRBJ1-1; no firm D call. The V gene's germline CDR1 is SGHDT and CDR2 YYEEEE. V was clipped by 0 bases and J by 0 bases, with 9 bases between them. The CDR3 runs to 15 residues. This CDR3 is CASSLGGLMNTEAFF. CDR3 DNA: TGTGCCAGCAGCTTGGGAGGACTCATGAACACTGAAGCTTTCTTT.

J is TRBJ2-7 and V is TRBV28; TRBD2 agrees at 9 bases. Losses at the gene ends were 5 bases for V and 4 bases for J; bases not matched to a gene: 6. This CDR3 has 14 amino acids. The germline gives CDR1 MDHEN, CDR2 SYDVKM. CDR3: CASSAGGLVYEQYF. CDR3 sequence (DNA): TGTGCCAGCAGTGCGGGAGGGCTGGTATACGAGCAGTACTTC. Using reference TRBV28 and TRBJ2-7 for the parts outside the CDR3, the full variable domain is DVKVTQSSRYLVKRTGEKVFLECVQDMDHENMFWYRQDPGLGLRLIYFSYDVKMKEKGDIPEGYSVSREKKERFSLILESASTNQTSMYLCASSAGGLVYEQYFGPGTRLTVT.

This clone was picked up a small number of times. This sequence joins TRBV28 and TRBJ2-7, with 10 bases that match TRBD2. Trimming cost V 6 bases and J 1 base; bases outside gene matches: 9. Germline assignment: CDR1 MDHEN and CDR2 SYDVKM. The CDR3 consists of 16 residues. CDR3 amino acids: CASRNEGTSDSYEQYF. The CDR3 nucleotides read TGTGCCAGCAGGAACGAAGGGACTAGCGATTCCTACGAGCAGTACTTC.

This chain connects TRBV2 to TRBJ1-5; no clear D. This CDR3 contains 14 residues. Trimming left V 4 bases short and J 6 bases short, with 13 bases between. CDR1 is SNHLY, CDR2 FYNNEI, per germline. CDR3 region: CASSGTLSSQPQHF. CDR3 nucleotide sequence: TGTGCCAGCAGTGGGACCCTATCGAGTCAGCCCCAGCATTTT.

This clone has only a few counts. The V gene is TRBV7-2, the J gene TRBJ2-7; D is possibly TRBD2 (7 bases). This CDR3 contains 14 residues. Germline loops: CDR1 SGHTA, CDR2 FQGNSA. V lost 0 bases and J lost 7, with 13 bases in between. The CDR3 coding sequence is TGTGCCAGCAGCTTAGCTCGGGGGGCGAAGGAGCAGTACTTC. Amino acid sequence: CASSLARGAKEQYF.

The CDR3 region is CASSHEGLADYNEQFF. The DNA for the CDR3 is TGTGCCAGCAGTCACGAGGGACTAGCGGACTACAATGAGCAGTTCTTC. J is TRBJ2-1 and V is TRBV27, with TRBD2 matching 11 bases. Germline V gene lookup returns CDR1 MNHEY and CDR2 SMNVEV (reference sequence). The CDR3 covers 16 residues. The J segment lost 3 bases and the V segment lost 5 bases, leaving 6 bases of the junction unmatched.

The chain is built from TRBV2 and TRBJ2-1, with 9 bases identical to TRBD2. J gave up 11 bases and V 7 bases, and 12 bases lay outside the gene matches. The CDR3 totals 14 residues. Germline V gene data show CDR1 as SNHLY and CDR2 as FYNNEI. This CDR3 reads CASTGASGAYKQFF. Written as DNA, the CDR3 is TGTGCCAGCACCGGAGCTAGCGGGGCGTATAAGCAGTTCTTC.

This clone was counted only a few times. The chain joins TRBV6-5 to TRBJ1-5; TRBD1 is a possible D gene (5 bases). The ends were cut back, 4 bases at V and 1 base at J, with 14 bases in the middle. This CDR3 has 16 residues. In germline, CDR1 is MNHEY, CDR2 SVGAGI. DNA for the CDR3: TGTGCCAGCAGTTCACGGGGACCTGGAAGCAATCAGCCCCAGCATTTT. It codes for CASSSRGPGSNQPQHF.

This clone has just a few counts. The genes are TRBV28 and TRBJ1-1, with 10 bases that match TRBD1. The CDR3 sequence is 15 residues long. V trimming: 6 bases; J trimming: 8 bases; junction bases outside the gene matches: 12. Germline V gives CDR1 MDHEN, CDR2 SYDVKM. CDR3 coding DNA: TGTGCCAGCAGCTCACGAAAGGGACAGGGGCCCGAAGCTTTCTTT. As protein: CASSSRKGQGPEAFF.

The chain recombines TRBV6-6 with TRBJ2-6; D is unclear. V gave up 4 bases and J gave up 2 bases, with 9 bases separating them. The CDR3 spans 15 residues. CDR1 is MNHNY and CDR2 is SVGAGI in the germline V gene (reference sequence). Here the CDR3 reads CASSSSPTGANVLTF. The CDR3 nucleotides read TGTGCCAGCAGTTCGTCCCCAACTGGGGCCAACGTCCTGACTTTC.

The sample holds a few counts of this clone. The chain uses TRBV7-2 and TRBJ1-1; 7 bases agree with TRBD1. Germline loops: CDR1 SGHTA, CDR2 FQGNSA. CDR3 length: 15 amino acids. The V gene end was trimmed by 5 bases and the J gene end by 1 base; junction bases not matched to a gene: 7. The CDR3 DNA follows: TGTGCCAGCAGCCTCCGACAGGGCGGGAACACTGAAGCTTTCTTT. This codes for CASSLRQGGNTEAFF.

This clone came up a few times. This chain uses TRBV5-6 with TRBJ2-7, with 7 bases lining up with TRBD1. Germline trimming cut 3 bases from V and 2 bases from J; bases unmatched to any gene: 17. Germline-derived CDR1 and CDR2 are SGHDT and YYEEEE. The CDR3 contains 18 residues. The CDR3 region is CASSYRRSGTAIAYEQYF. In DNA, the CDR3 is TGTGCCAGCAGCTATCGGCGTTCCGGGACAGCAATAGCCTACGAGCAGTACTTC.

This chain uses TRBV7-9 with TRBJ2-3; D is possibly TRBD2 (6 bases). This CDR3 spans 16 amino acids. The V end was cut by 1 base, the J end by 2 bases, with 13 bases between. Germline V gene sequence: CDR1 SEHNR, CDR2 FQNEAQ (reference sequence). The CDR3 reads CASSLVRGTDTDTQYF. The CDR3 coding sequence is TGTGCCAGCAGCTTAGTTCGGGGGACTGACACAGATACGCAGTATTTT.

The sample holds a few counts of this clone. The sample has other DNA sequences that encode this CDR3 too. The rearrangement uses TRBV2 and TRBJ2-7, with D uncertain. CDR1 and CDR2 from the germline V gene are SNHLY and FYNNEI. The CDR3 consists of 12 residues. V lost 6 bases to trimming and J lost 2 bases, with 8 bases between them. CDR3 sequence: CASSGGPYEQYF. For the CDR3, the DNA is TGTGCCAGCAGCGGTGGGCCCTACGAGCAGTACTTC. Full variable domain (outside the CDR3, taken from reference TRBV2 and TRBJ2-7): EPEVTQTPSHQVTQMGQEVILRCVPISNHLYFYWYRQILGQKVEFLVSFYNNEISEKSEIFDDQFSVERPDGSNFTLKIRSTKLEDSAMYFCASSGGPYEQYFGPGTRLTVT.

The gene calls are TRBV25-1 and TRBJ2-3; 11 positions match TRBD1. CDR3 size: 16 residues. Germline V gene sequence: CDR1 MGHDK, CDR2 SYGVNS. V trimming: 3 bases; J trimming: 4 bases; junction bases outside the gene matches: 6. CDR3 DNA sequence: TGTGCCAGCAGTGAGCCCAGGACAGGGGGCGCAGATACGCAGTATTTT. This translates into CASSEPRTGGADTQYF.

This clone showed up just a few times. The V gene is TRBV7-2, the J gene TRBJ2-7; D may be TRBD1 or TRBD2 (5 bases each). V shed 3 bases and J shed 2 bases, with 14 bases lying between them. The CDR3 totals 15 residues. The germline V gene encodes CDR1 SGHTA and CDR2 FQGNSA. The CDR3 nucleotides read TGTGCCAGCAGCTTTACCCGGGACCTCGCCTACGAGCAGTACTTC. The encoded protein is CASSFTRDLAYEQYF.

This chain connects TRBV4-3 to TRBJ2-1, with 9 bases that match TRBD2. This CDR3 is 16 amino acids long. Germline CDR1 and CDR2: LGHNA and YSLEER. Trimming at V came to 0 bases and at J to 7 bases, leaving 7 bases not matched to a gene. The CDR3 DNA sequence: TGCGCCAGCAGCCAAGATTCGATACTAGCGGGTAATGAGCAGTTCTTC. This translates into CASSQDSILAGNEQFF.

A few counts support this clone. The rearrangement joins TRBV11-1 to TRBJ1-1, with D unclear. Trimming removed 3 bases from V and 1 base from J, with 6 bases in between. This CDR3 has 13 amino acids. The germline V gene encodes CDR1 SGHAT and CDR2 FQDESV (reference sequence). As DNA, the CDR3 is TGTGCCAGCAGCTTCTCTGAGAACACTGAAGCTTTCTTT. Its translation: CASSFSENTEAFF.